This T cell receptor beta chain was sequenced during a study of PD-1 blockade in classical Hodgkin lymphoma. Study-level results: Complete responders possessed baseline diversity comparable to newly diagnosed patients. Initiation of nivolumab under 1 year after ASCT led to exclusion of patients. By C4D1, diversity of CD4+ TCRs had risen significantly, whereas that of CD8+ TCRs had not.

Assay: immunoSEQ multiplex PCR; the TCRdb copy retains only in-frame clones and omits some. The sample yields tens of thousands of clones, roughly two thirds seen once. As regards this clone: The antigen is unknown.

The time point: cycle 4 day 1 (C4D1), after 5 to 7 weeks of nivolumab. Autologous stem cell transplantation was followed by relapse in every patient, and brentuximab vedotin exposure varied. Classifying best responses yielded complete response, partial response or progressive disease. V was clipped by 6 bases and J by 8 bases; unmatched bases: 13. This CDR3 comprises 16 residues. CDR1 and CDR2 from the germline V gene are MDHEN and SYDVKM. The TCR sequence derives from a human donor with classical Hodgkin lymphoma. This specimen was peripheral blood mononuclear cells (PBMCs), taken before the fourth cycle of nivolumab. The chain uses TRBV28 and TRBJ1-6, with TRBD1 identical over 7 bases. The CDR3 spells CASSPPTGAIDSPLHF. The CDR3 coding sequence is TGTGCCAGCAGCCCCCCCACAGGGGCGATCGATTCACCCCTCCACTTT.